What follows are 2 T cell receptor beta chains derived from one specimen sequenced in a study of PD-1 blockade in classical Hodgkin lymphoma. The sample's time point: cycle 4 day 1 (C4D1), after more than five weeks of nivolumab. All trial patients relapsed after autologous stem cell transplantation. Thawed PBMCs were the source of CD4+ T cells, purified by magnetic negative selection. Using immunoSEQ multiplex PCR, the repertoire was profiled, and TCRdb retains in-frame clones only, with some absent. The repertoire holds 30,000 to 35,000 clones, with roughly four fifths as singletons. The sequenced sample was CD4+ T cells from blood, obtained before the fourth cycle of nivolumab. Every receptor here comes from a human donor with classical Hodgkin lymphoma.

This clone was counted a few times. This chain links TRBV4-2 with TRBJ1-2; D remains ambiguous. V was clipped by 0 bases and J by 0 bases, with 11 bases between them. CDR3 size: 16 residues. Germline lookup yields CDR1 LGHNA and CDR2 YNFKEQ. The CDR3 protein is CASSQDIREANYGYTF. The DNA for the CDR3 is TGTGCCAGCAGCCAAGATATAAGGGAAGCTAACTATGGCTACACCTTC.

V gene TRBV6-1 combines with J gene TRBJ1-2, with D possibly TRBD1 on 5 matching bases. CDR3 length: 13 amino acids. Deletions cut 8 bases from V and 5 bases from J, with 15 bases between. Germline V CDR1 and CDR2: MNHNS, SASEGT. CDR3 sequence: CASARDSSYGYTF. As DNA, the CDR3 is TGTGCCAGCGCTCGGGACTCCAGTTATGGCTACACCTTC.